These 21 T cell receptor beta chains were all obtained from the same sample, sequenced in a study of OX40 agonist ivuxolimab in advanced cancers. TCRdb's table, derived via immunoSEQ multiplex PCR, lists solely in-frame clones and lacks some. In the table there are some 35,000 clones, more than 75% of which are singletons. Specimen: CD4+ or CD8+ T cells sorted from blood, collected in a trial of the OX40 agonist ivuxolimab. All receptors come from an adult with an advanced solid tumor such as melanoma, head and neck, liver or kidney cancer.

The chain has TRBV5-3 and TRBJ1-1; D is possibly TRBD1 (6 bases). TRBV5-3 is known as an ORF, though its function is uncertain. V shed 5 bases and J shed 0 bases, with 11 bases lying between them. CDR3 size: 14 residues. CDR3 coding DNA: TGTGCCAGAAGGCTCAGGGGAATGAACACTGAAGCTTTCTTT. Translated: CARRLRGMNTEAFF.

This clone is deemed medium-sized. This rearrangement joins TRBV30 to TRBJ1-2, with D maybe TRBD1 (6 bases). Germline V gene sequence: CDR1 GTSNPN, CDR2 SVGIG (reference sequence). The CDR3 covers 15 residues. Trimming removed 0 bases from V and 3 bases from J, with 14 bases in between. CDR3 sequence (DNA): TGTGCCTGGAGTGTAGGGGAGGAGGGGGACTATGGCTACACCTTC. Translating it yields CAWSVGEEGDYGYTF.

This clone was counted between two and nine times. In the same sample, other DNA sequences code for this CDR3. V gene TRBV7-2 combines with J gene TRBJ1-1; 7 bases align to TRBD1. With 3 bases clipped from V and 0 bases from J, the junction kept 4 bases outside the gene matches. CDR1 is SGHTA and CDR2 is FQGNSA in the germline V gene. The CDR3 sequence is 15 residues long. Written as DNA, the CDR3 is TGTGCCAGCAGCTTCGGGACAGCCATGAACACTGAAGCTTTCTTT. Residues: CASSFGTAMNTEAFF.

This chain connects TRBV29-1 to TRBJ1-1; the D gene is possibly TRBD1 (6 bases). Per the germline V gene, CDR1 is SQVTM and CDR2 is ANQGSEA. CDR3 length: 13 residues. Deletions cut 4 bases from V and 4 bases from J, with 13 bases between. The CDR3, as DNA: TGCAGCGTTGCTTCAGGGGTAACCACTGAAGCTTTCTTT. Translating it yields CSVASGVTTEAFF. Full variable domain (remainder filled in from reference TRBV29-1 and TRBJ1-1): SAVISQKPSRDICQRGTSLTIQCQVDSQVTMMFWYRQQPGQSLTLIATANQGSEATYESGFVIDKFPISRPNLTFSTLTVSNMSPEDSSIYLCSVASGVTTEAFFGQGTRLTVV.

The V and J genes are TRBV2 and TRBJ2-1; perhaps TRBD1 as D (5 bases). The germline V gene has CDR1 SNHLY and CDR2 FYNNEI. Trimming shortened V by 8 bases and J by 13 bases, and 15 bases separated the two germline ends. The CDR3 extends over 11 amino acids. In DNA form, the CDR3 reads TGTGCCAGCGGTTGGGGCGCAGGACAGTTCTTC. This gives the protein CASGWGAGQFF. Combining the CDR3 with reference TRBV2 and TRBJ2-1 gives the whole variable domain EPEVTQTPSHQVTQMGQEVILRCVPISNHLYFYWYRQILGQKVEFLVSFYNNEISEKSEIFDDQFSVERPDGSNFTLKIRSTKLEDSAMYFCASGWGAGQFFGPGTRLTVL.

The chain links TRBV5-1 to TRBJ2-3; D remains unclear. Germline CDR1 SGHRS, CDR2 YFSETQ. The CDR3 length is 11 residues. V lost 4 bases and J lost 3, with 3 bases in between. As DNA, the CDR3 is TGCGCCAGCAGCGCAACAGATACGCAGTATTTT. It yields the protein CASSATDTQYF.

In this sample, this clone turned up once. This chain connects TRBV15 to TRBJ2-6, with unresolved D. The CDR3 runs to 15 residues. Trimming stripped 5 bases from V and 4 bases from J, with 12 bases between. Germline-derived CDR1 and CDR2 are LNHNV and YYDKDF (reference sequence). DNA for the CDR3: TGTGCCACCAGCGTAGGGAATTACGGGGCCAACGTCCTGACTTTC. It translates to CATSVGNYGANVLTF.

This sequence joins TRBV5-4 and TRBJ2-2; possibly TRBD2 for D (6 bases). Between the trimmed V and J ends, which lost 4 bases and 4 bases, there was a span of 20 bases. Germline V gene lookup returns CDR1 SGHNT and CDR2 YYREEE (reference sequence). The length of the CDR3 is 17 residues. Here the CDR3 reads CASSIKTGTDFTGELFF. The CDR3, as DNA: TGTGCCAGCAGCATTAAAACCGGGACTGACTTCACCGGGGAGCTGTTTTTT.

The chain carries TRBV5-4 and TRBJ2-5; 11 bases match TRBD2. CDR3 length: 15 residues. Germline V gene lookup returns CDR1 SGHNT and CDR2 YYREEE (reference sequence). J gave up 5 bases and V 0 bases, and 3 bases lay outside the gene matches. The CDR3 region is CASSLAASGGETQYF. CDR3 bases: TGTGCCAGCAGCTTGGCAGCTAGCGGGGGGGAGACCCAGTACTTC.

The chain employs TRBV5-1 and TRBJ1-1; D is ambiguous. The germline V gene has CDR1 SGHRS and CDR2 YFSETQ. Trimming removed 5 bases at V and 3 bases at J, with 11 bases between. The CDR3 runs to 13 residues. In nucleotides, the CDR3 is TGCGCCAGCAGGATTGAAAGGTACACTGAAGCTTTCTTT. Residues: CASRIERYTEAFF.

The V and J genes are TRBV4-2 and TRBJ2-6; 8 nucleotides align to TRBD1. V shed 0 bases and J 2 bases; nucleotides not matched to a gene: 3. The CDR3 runs to 17 residues. Germline CDR1 is LGHNA and CDR2 is YNFKEQ. The CDR3: CASSQEGTGAGANVLTF. The CDR3 coding sequence is TGTGCCAGCAGCCAAGAAGGGACAGGTGCTGGGGCCAACGTCCTGACTTTC.

V usage is TRBV5-1 and J usage is TRBJ1-4; TRBD1 is a possible D gene (6 bases). The germline gives CDR1 SGHRS, CDR2 YFSETQ. The ends were cut back, 0 bases at V and 5 bases at J, with 17 bases in the middle. CDR3 size: 17 residues. The CDR3 sequence: CASSLGFSRTENEKLFF. CDR3 DNA: TGCGCCAGCAGCTTGGGCTTCTCGAGGACAGAGAATGAAAAACTGTTTTTT.

The rearrangement links TRBV5-1 to TRBJ2-1, with D possibly TRBD2 on 5 matching bases. The germline V gene has CDR1 SGHRS and CDR2 YFSETQ. CDR3 size: 14 residues. Trimming removed 0 bases from V and 5 bases from J, with 9 bases in between. The CDR3 protein is CASSLGSRDNEQFF. Written as DNA, the CDR3 is TGCGCCAGCAGCTTGGGGTCGCGGGACAATGAGCAGTTCTTC.

The rearrangement joins TRBV5-1 to TRBJ2-1, with D hard to call. The germline V gene encodes CDR1 SGHRS and CDR2 YFSETQ. The CDR3 consists of 13 residues. Trimming removed 4 bases from V and 7 bases from J, with 12 bases in between. DNA for the CDR3: TGCGCCAGCAGCCCAACCCCCCTTAATGAGCAGTTCTTC. It is translated as CASSPTPLNEQFF.

The chain carries TRBV20-1 and TRBJ1-2, with TRBD1 identical over 8 bases. V shed 3 bases and J 8 bases; nucleotides not matched to a gene: 2. Germline V gene lookup returns CDR1 DFQATT and CDR2 SNEGSKA (reference sequence). CDR3 size: 11 residues. CDR3 in DNA: TGCAGTGCTAGTGACAGGGGAGGCTACACCTTC. Translated: CSASDRGGYTF.

The rearrangement links TRBV5-4 to TRBJ2-4; D possibly corresponds to TRBD2 (5 bases). The ends were cut back, 4 bases at V and 0 bases at J, with 8 bases in the middle. Germline CDR1 and CDR2: SGHNT and YYREEE (reference sequence). The CDR3 spans 14 residues. Here the CDR3 reads CASSVGLAKNIQYF. Written as DNA, the CDR3 is TGTGCCAGCAGCGTCGGACTAGCCAAAAACATTCAGTACTTC.

The chain joins TRBV11-2 to TRBJ2-1; D unclear. The germline V gene encodes CDR1 SGHAT and CDR2 FQNNGV. The CDR3 is made up of 13 amino acids. The V gene lost 1 base and the J gene lost 6 bases, with 7 bases spanning the gap. CDR3 in DNA: TGTGCCAGCAGCTTAGGCCCCCCCAATGAGCAGTTCTTC. Residues: CASSLGPPNEQFF.

The chain has TRBV10-2 and TRBJ1-2, with 7 bases that match TRBD1. V was clipped by 7 bases and J by 3 bases; unmatched bases: 5. The CDR3 is 13 residues long. Germline-derived CDR1 and CDR2 are WSHSY and SAAADI. The CDR3 bases are TGCGCCAGCACCCGACAGGGTGACTATGGCTACACCTTC. It specifies CASTRQGDYGYTF.

This rearrangement joins TRBV10-1 to TRBJ2-5, with D perhaps matching TRBD1 (5 bases). The germline CDR1 and CDR2 sequences are WNHNN and SYGVQD (reference sequence). V dropped 0 bases and J dropped 3 bases, with 11 bases sitting between them. The CDR3 runs to 15 residues. The CDR3 loop is CASSESNTGEETQYF. CDR3 in DNA: TGCGCCAGCAGTGAGTCGAATACAGGAGAAGAGACCCAGTACTTC.

The J gene is TRBJ1-6, the V gene TRBV9; D remains unclear. V lost 3 bases, J lost 9 bases, and 7 bases lay in between. This CDR3 has 12 amino acids. The V gene's germline CDR1 is SGDLS and CDR2 YYNGEE. Written as DNA, the CDR3 is TGTGCCAGCAGCGGAGCGGGTTCACCCCTCCACTTT. Protein product: CASSGAGSPLHF.

V usage is TRBV9 and J usage is TRBJ2-6; 9 bases are a match to TRBD1. Germline CDR1 reads SGDLS; CDR2 reads YYNGEE. Trimming at V came to 3 bases and at J to 8 bases, leaving 6 bases not matched to a gene. This CDR3 has 15 residues. CDR3 amino acids: CASSAPGTGTNVLTF. DNA for the CDR3: TGTGCCAGCAGCGCACCCGGGACAGGGACCAACGTCCTGACTTTC. Supplemented by reference TRBV9 and TRBJ2-6, the full variable domain reads DSGVTQTPKHLITATGQRVTLRCSPRSGDLSVYWYQQSLDQGLQFLIQYYNGEERAKGNILERFSAQQFPDLHSELNLSSLELGDSALYFCASSAPGTGTNVLTFGAGSRLTVL.